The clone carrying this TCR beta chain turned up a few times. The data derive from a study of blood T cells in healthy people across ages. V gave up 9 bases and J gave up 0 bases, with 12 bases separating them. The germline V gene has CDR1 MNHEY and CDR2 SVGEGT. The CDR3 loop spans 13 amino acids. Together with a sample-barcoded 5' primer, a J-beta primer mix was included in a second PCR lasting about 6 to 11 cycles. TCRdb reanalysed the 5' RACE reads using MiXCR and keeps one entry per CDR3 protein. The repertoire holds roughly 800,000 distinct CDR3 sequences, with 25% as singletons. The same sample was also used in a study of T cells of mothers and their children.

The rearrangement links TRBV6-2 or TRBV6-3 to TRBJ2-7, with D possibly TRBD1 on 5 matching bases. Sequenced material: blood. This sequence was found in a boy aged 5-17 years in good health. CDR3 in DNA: TGTGCCAGTACCGCAGGGAACTCCTACGAGCAGTACTTC. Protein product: CASTAGNSYEQYF.